These 32 T cell receptor beta chains were sequenced from one sample in a study of shared clonotypes between healthy human individuals. Libraries were prepared by immunoSEQ multiplex PCR; TCRdb keeps only in-frame clonotypes and omits some of them. The sample lists roughly 590,000 clones; just under 97% were seen once. Naivety among CD8 cells was defined by CD45RO negativity and positive CCR7 selection, thereby excluding terminally differentiated effector memory CD45RA+ cells. The specimen sequenced was naive CD8+ T cells sorted from blood. The receptors were gathered from a woman under 40 in good health.

The V call is TRBV6-5, the J call TRBJ1-1; D ambiguous. Germline V gives CDR1 MNHEY, CDR2 SVGAGI. The CDR3 has 15 residues. Deletions cut 8 bases from V and 7 bases from J, with 23 bases between. The CDR3 DNA reads TGTGCCAGCCGATTATTTTCCGATGGACCGAGTGAAGCTTTCTTT. Its protein product is CASRLFSDGPSEAFF.

The V and J genes are TRBV10-3 and TRBJ2-3; D not resolved. V lost 6 bases, J lost 4 bases, and 5 bases lay in between. CDR1 and CDR2 from the germline V gene are ENHRY and SYGVKD. The CDR3 runs 11 residues. The CDR3 nucleotides are TGTGCCATCAGAGAAGCAGATACGCAGTATTTT. Translated: CAIREADTQYF.

This chain links TRBV5-4 with TRBJ2-3, with D perhaps TRBD2 (5 bases). CDR1 and CDR2 from the germline V gene are SGHNT and YYREEE (reference sequence). The V and J ends lost 9 bases and 4 bases respectively, with 15 bases between them. The CDR3 is 13 residues long. The CDR3 sequence is CAISGYEADTQYF. DNA for the CDR3: TGTGCCATATCGGGGTATGAGGCAGATACGCAGTATTTT.

Turning to this clone: At one boundary the junction diverges from the germline segment, which might be a read error. The chain joins TRBV5-4 to TRBJ2-7, with 9 bases aligning to TRBD1. This CDR3 comprises 10 residues. The germline V gene encodes CDR1 SGHNT and CDR2 YYREEE (reference sequence). As DNA, the CDR3 is TGTGCCAGCAGCTTGTCGACAGGGGGCTTC. Its protein product is CASSLSTGGF. The variable domain in full, completed from reference TRBV5-4 and TRBJ2-7, reads ETGVTQSPTHLIKTRGQQVTLRCSSQSGHNTVSWYQQALGQGPQFIFQYYREEENGRGNFPPRFSGLQFPNYSSELNVNALELDDSALYLCASSLSTGGFGPGTRLTVT.

This clone was recorded only once. This chain connects TRBV7-2 to TRBJ1-4; 7 nucleotides match TRBD1. This CDR3 spans 14 amino acids. Germline CDR1 and CDR2: SGHTA and FQGNSA. Losses at the gene ends were 3 bases for V and 4 bases for J; bases not matched to a gene: 2. The CDR3 nucleotides are TGTGCCAGCAGCTTCTACAGGGGTAATGAAAAACTGTTTTTT. Translating gives CASSFYRGNEKLFF.

This chain links TRBV27 with TRBJ2-2; TRBD2 aligns across 11 bases. The J segment lost 5 bases and the V segment lost 5 bases, leaving 7 bases of the junction unmatched. This CDR3 has 16 amino acids. The germline gives CDR1 MNHEY, CDR2 SMNVEV (reference sequence). The CDR3 coding sequence is TGTGCCAGCAGTCCTTTAAGACTAGCGGGAACCGGGGAGCTGTTTTTT. This gives the protein CASSPLRLAGTGELFF.

The chain combines TRBV27 with TRBJ2-3, with 13 bases fitting TRBD2. The CDR3 is made up of 15 amino acids. Germline values: CDR1 MNHEY, CDR2 SMNVEV (reference sequence). With V trimmed by 5 bases and J by 4 bases, 3 bases remained unmatched. The DNA of the CDR3 is TGTGCCAGCAGTATACTAGCGGGAGGGGCAGATACGCAGTATTTT. This translates into CASSILAGGADTQYF.

CDR3 bases: TGTGCCAGCAGTTTCAGGGGAGAGGACACAGATACGCAGTATTTT. It translates to CASSFRGEDTDTQYF. The rearrangement uses TRBV28 and TRBJ2-3; a possible D gene is TRBD1 (6 bases). The CDR3 runs to 15 residues. The V and J ends lost 3 bases and 2 bases respectively, with 12 bases between them. Germline-derived CDR1 and CDR2 are MDHEN and SYDVKM.

The J gene is TRBJ2-2, the V gene TRBV7-9, with D possibly being TRBD2 (5 bases). Trimming removed 3 bases from V and 7 bases from J, with 9 bases in between. CDR3 length: 13 residues. The germline CDR1 and CDR2 sequences are SEHNR and FQNEAQ (reference sequence). As DNA, the CDR3 is TGTGCCAGCAGCTTGGGAGAGATCGGGGAGCTGTTTTTT. Encoded protein: CASSLGEIGELFF.

In this sample, this clone turned up once. The same CDR3 can be traced to other DNA sequences in this sample. The J gene is TRBJ2-2, the V gene TRBV6-6, with a tentative D call TRBD2 (7 bases). The V gene's germline CDR1 is MNHNY and CDR2 SVGAGI (reference sequence). Trimming cost V 0 bases and J 6 bases, with 8 bases left between them. This CDR3 has 14 amino acids. The CDR3, as DNA: TGTGCCAGCAGTTACTCGGGGGGGCCCGGGGAGCTGTTTTTT. Amino acid sequence: CASSYSGGPGELFF.

CDR3 coding DNA: TGTGCCAGCAGCTCGTATCTAGCGGGAAGGGGAACAGATACGCAGTATTTT. Protein product: CASSSYLAGRGTDTQYF. The V call is TRBV7-9, the J call TRBJ2-3; 9 positions agree with TRBD2. CDR1 and CDR2 (germline): SEHNR, FQNEAQ (reference sequence). J lost 3 bases, V lost 4 bases, and 11 bases had no gene match. The CDR3 sequence is 17 residues long.

About this clone: Additional DNA sequences in this sample encode the identical CDR3. The chain employs TRBV6-6 and TRBJ1-1; D is ambiguous. The germline V gene has CDR1 MNHNY and CDR2 SVGAGI (reference sequence). There are 13 residues in the CDR3. V lost 6 bases to trimming and J lost 5 bases, with 13 bases between them. For the CDR3, the DNA is TGTGCCAGCAGCCCCTCCGCGGTGACTGAAGCTTTCTTT. Translation gives CASSPSAVTEAFF.

This clone has only one observation. CDR3 nucleotide sequence: TGTGCCAGCAGACCAACCGGGGAGAACTACGAGCAGTACTTC. It translates to CASRPTGENYEQYF. This sequence joins TRBV6-5 and TRBJ2-5, with a tentative D call TRBD2 (5 bases). The J call may be faulty, since TRBJ2-7 better matches the DNA end. The germline gives CDR1 MNHEY, CDR2 SVGAGI. This CDR3 has 14 amino acids.

The chain recombines TRBV9 with TRBJ2-1, with 8 bases fitting TRBD1. In germline, CDR1 is SGDLS, CDR2 YYNGEE. This CDR3 contains 16 residues. J gave up 1 base and V 3 bases, and 6 bases lay outside the gene matches. CDR3 sequence: CASSDTGGMSYNEQFF. CDR3 nucleotides: TGTGCCAGCAGCGATACAGGGGGTATGTCCTACAATGAGCAGTTCTTC.

The J gene is TRBJ2-3, the V gene TRBV19; D is perhaps TRBD1 (6 bases). CDR3 length: 19 amino acids. Germline CDR1 LNHDA, CDR2 SQIVND (reference sequence). V shed 8 bases and J shed 1 base, with 28 bases lying between them. CDR3 sequence reads: CASVPLRGGIATCTDTQYF. As DNA, the CDR3 is TGTGCCAGTGTCCCCCTTCGAGGGGGTATCGCCACTTGCACAGATACGCAGTATTTT.

The genes are TRBV27 and TRBJ2-7; perhaps D is TRBD1 or TRBD2 (7 bases each). Deletions cut 6 bases from V and 3 bases from J, with 18 bases between. The CDR3 consists of 15 residues. The germline V gene has CDR1 MNHEY and CDR2 SMNVEV (reference sequence). For the CDR3, the DNA is TGTGCCAGCAGCGGAGGGGGCGGGAGCGTCTACGAGCAGTACTTC. It yields the protein CASSGGGGSVYEQYF.

The chain links TRBV27 to TRBJ2-6; D uncertain. The CDR3 spans 13 residues. The V gene lost 7 bases and the J gene lost 4 bases, with 8 bases spanning the gap. CDR1 is MNHEY, CDR2 SMNVEV, per germline (reference sequence). The CDR3 spells CASKALGANVLTF. For the CDR3, the DNA is TGTGCCAGCAAGGCTCTCGGGGCCAACGTCCTGACTTTC.

This rearrangement joins TRBV28 to TRBJ2-7; D possibly corresponds to TRBD2 (5 bases). Germline CDR1 and CDR2: MDHEN and SYDVKM. There are 14 residues in the CDR3. V gave up 3 bases and J gave up 6 bases, with 15 bases separating them. The CDR3 bases are TGTGCCAGCAGTTTCCCGGAGGTTTACCCCGAGCAGTACTTC. It codes for CASSFPEVYPEQYF.

CDR3 region: CTSSQEARANTGELFF. The CDR3 bases are TGCACCAGCAGCCAAGAGGCAAGAGCGAACACCGGGGAGCTGTTTTTT. The gene calls are TRBV1 and TRBJ2-2. TRBV1 is designated a pseudogene. The CDR3 extends over 16 amino acids.

The rearrangement joins TRBV28 to TRBJ1-2; weak D call: TRBD1 (6 bases). CDR1 and CDR2 from the germline V gene are MDHEN and SYDVKM. This CDR3 comprises 15 residues. V lost 6 bases, J lost 7 bases, and 21 bases lay in between. CDR3 coding DNA: TGTGCCAGCAGCGGACCCGGAGGGGGGGATAGTGGCTACACCTTC. As protein: CASSGPGGGDSGYTF.

The rearrangement links TRBV5-4 to TRBJ2-7, with 10 bases lining up with TRBD1. The CDR3 contains 13 residues. The V gene's germline CDR1 is SGHNT and CDR2 YYREEE (reference sequence). The V segment lost 4 bases and the J segment 5 bases; nucleotides outside the gene matches: 3. Written as DNA, the CDR3 is TGTGCCAGCAGCCAGGGACAGGGGAACGAGCAGTACTTC. This encodes CASSQGQGNEQYF.

CDR3 nucleotide sequence: TGTGCCAGCAGTTGGACTAGCGGGAGTGCGGGGGAGCTGTTTTTT. Translation gives CASSWTSGSAGELFF. The J gene is TRBJ2-2, the V gene TRBV6-5, with TRBD2 matching over 13 bases. This CDR3 contains 15 residues. V was pared by 4 bases and J by 8 bases, with 4 bases of the junction left unmatched. Germline V CDR1 and CDR2: MNHEY, SVGAGI.

The chain employs TRBV7-9 and TRBJ1-2, with D tentatively TRBD1 (6 bases). Trimming pared 3 bases from V and 4 bases from J, leaving 9 bases between. CDR3 size: 13 residues. In germline, CDR1 is SEHNR, CDR2 FQNEAQ (reference sequence). CDR3 in DNA: TGTGCCAGCAGCTTTGGGACAACCTATGGCTACACCTTC. Protein: CASSFGTTYGYTF.

The chain is built from TRBV18 and TRBJ1-4, with D maybe TRBD1 (5 bases). Trimming stripped 4 bases from V and 7 bases from J, with 16 bases between. The CDR3 is made up of 15 amino acids. CDR1 is KGHSH and CDR2 is LQKENI in the germline V gene. The CDR3 coding sequence is TGTGCCAGCTCACGACTTGTAGGGGAGGGTGAAAAACTGTTTTTT. Amino acids: CASSRLVGEGEKLFF.

As for this clone: This sample includes further DNA sequences coding for the same CDR3. The rearrangement joins TRBV11-3 to TRBJ2-7; D call uncertain. V dropped 1 base and J dropped 2 bases, with 6 bases sitting between them. CDR3 length: 13 amino acids. The V gene's germline CDR1 is SGHNT and CDR2 YENEEA. CDR3 DNA: TGTGCCAGCAGCTTAGGAGGAACCTACGAGCAGTACTTC. This encodes CASSLGGTYEQYF.

V and J are TRBV27 and TRBJ2-1; 7 nucleotides align to TRBD2. The germline CDR1 and CDR2 sequences are MNHEY and SMNVEV (reference sequence). This CDR3 is 16 amino acids long. With V trimmed by 3 bases and J by 5 bases, 10 bases remained unmatched. CDR3 sequence reads: CASSFSSGNFNNEQFF. CDR3 coding DNA: TGTGCCAGCAGTTTCTCTAGCGGTAACTTTAACAATGAGCAGTTCTTC.

The CDR3 DNA reads as TGTGCCAGTAGTATGGACAGGGAAGATACGCAGTATTTT. Amino acid sequence: CASSMDREDTQYF. The chain combines TRBV19 with TRBJ2-3; 8 bases agree with TRBD1. V lost 3 bases and J lost 5; bases outside the gene matches: 1. Germline CDR1 reads LNHDA; CDR2 reads SQIVND (reference sequence). CDR3 length equals 13 residues.

The genes are TRBV28 and TRBJ2-5, with a weak D call TRBD1 (6 bases). Judging by the DNA end, TRBJ2-7 fits better; the J call may be wrong. Germline V gene sequence: CDR1 MDHEN, CDR2 SYDVKM. The CDR3 is 14 residues long. The chain's CDR3 is CASSLTAGGTEQYF. CDR3 nucleotides: TGTGCCAGCAGTTTAACCGCTGGGGGCACCGAGCAGTACTTC.

The genes are TRBV5-4 and TRBJ2-7; the D is unclear. Germline V gene sequence: CDR1 SGHNT, CDR2 YYREEE (reference sequence). Trimming stripped 3 bases from V and 6 bases from J, with 7 bases between. The CDR3 is made up of 11 amino acids. As DNA, the CDR3 is TGTGCCAGCAGCTCGGGCCCCGAGCAGTACTTC. The encoded protein is CASSSGPEQYF.

The J gene is TRBJ2-7, the V gene TRBV6-5; tentatively, D is TRBD2 (6 bases). Trimming removed 8 bases from V and 4 bases from J, with 12 bases in between. Germline CDR1 and CDR2: MNHEY and SVGAGI. This CDR3 comprises 12 residues. CDR3 amino acids: CASRGALYEQYF. The CDR3 coding sequence is TGTGCCAGCCGCGGGGCATTATACGAGCAGTACTTC.

As DNA, the CDR3 is TGTGCCAGCAGCGATACAGGGTTCGAAGAGACCCAGTACTTC. This encodes CASSDTGFEETQYF. The chain combines TRBV5-6 with TRBJ2-5; weak D call: TRBD1 (6 bases). The germline V and J ends were trimmed by 4 bases and 3 bases, with 13 bases remaining between them. The CDR3 covers 14 residues. Germline V gene lookup returns CDR1 SGHDT and CDR2 YYEEEE.

The DNA of the CDR3 is TGTGCCAGCAGCCCGGTGGGCCCGGAGTCCTACAATGAGCAGTTCTTC. This codes for CASSPVGPESYNEQFF. The chain joins TRBV28 to TRBJ2-1; unclear D gene. Germline V gene sequence: CDR1 MDHEN, CDR2 SYDVKM. The CDR3 sequence is 16 residues long. The V gene lost 6 bases and the J gene lost 1 base, with 16 bases spanning the gap.